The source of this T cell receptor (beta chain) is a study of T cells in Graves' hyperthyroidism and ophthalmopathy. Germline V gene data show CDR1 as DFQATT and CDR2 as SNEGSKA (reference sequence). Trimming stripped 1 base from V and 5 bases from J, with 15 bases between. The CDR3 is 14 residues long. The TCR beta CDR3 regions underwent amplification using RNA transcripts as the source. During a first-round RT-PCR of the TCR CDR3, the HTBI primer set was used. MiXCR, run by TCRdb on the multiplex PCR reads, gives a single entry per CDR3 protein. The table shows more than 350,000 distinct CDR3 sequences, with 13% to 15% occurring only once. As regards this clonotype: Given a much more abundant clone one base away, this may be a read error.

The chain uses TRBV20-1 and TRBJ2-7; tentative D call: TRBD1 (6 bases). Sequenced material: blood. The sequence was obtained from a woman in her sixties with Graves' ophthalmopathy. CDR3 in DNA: TGCAGTGCTAGAGCCGGGACAACTTCCCACGAGCAGTACTTC. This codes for CSARAGTTSHEQYF.